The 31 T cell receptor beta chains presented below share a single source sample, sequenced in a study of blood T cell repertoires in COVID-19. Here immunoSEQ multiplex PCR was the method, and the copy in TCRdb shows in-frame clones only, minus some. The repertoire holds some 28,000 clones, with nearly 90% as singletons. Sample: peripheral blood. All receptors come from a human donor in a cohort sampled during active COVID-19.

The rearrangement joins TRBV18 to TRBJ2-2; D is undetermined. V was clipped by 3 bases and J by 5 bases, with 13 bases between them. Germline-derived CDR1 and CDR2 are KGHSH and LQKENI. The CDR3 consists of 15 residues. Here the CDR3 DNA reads TGTGCCAGCTCACCCCCTCTCCGAGGTACCGGGGAGCTGTTTTTT. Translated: CASSPPLRGTGELFF.

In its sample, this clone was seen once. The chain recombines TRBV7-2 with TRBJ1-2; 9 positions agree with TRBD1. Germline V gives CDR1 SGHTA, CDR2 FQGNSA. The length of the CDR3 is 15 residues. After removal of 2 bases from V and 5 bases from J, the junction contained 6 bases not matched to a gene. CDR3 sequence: CASSLPTGGSYGYTF. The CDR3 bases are TGTGCCAGCAGCTTACCGACAGGGGGAAGTTATGGCTACACCTTC.

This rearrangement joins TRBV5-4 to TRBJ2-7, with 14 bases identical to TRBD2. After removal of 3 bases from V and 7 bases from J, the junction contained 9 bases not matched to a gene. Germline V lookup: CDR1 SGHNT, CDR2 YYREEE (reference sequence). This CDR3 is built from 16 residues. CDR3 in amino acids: CASSSGLAGGRGEQYF. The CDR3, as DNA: TGTGCCAGCAGCTCCGGACTAGCGGGGGGTCGGGGGGAGCAGTACTTC.

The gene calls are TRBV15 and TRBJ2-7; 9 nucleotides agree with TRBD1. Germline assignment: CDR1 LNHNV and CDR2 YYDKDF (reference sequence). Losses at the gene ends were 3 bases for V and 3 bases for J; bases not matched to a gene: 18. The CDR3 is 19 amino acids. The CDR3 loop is CATSSAGGQGPRIVYEQYF. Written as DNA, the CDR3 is TGTGCCACCAGCAGTGCTGGTGGACAGGGGCCCCGGATCGTCTACGAGCAGTACTTC.

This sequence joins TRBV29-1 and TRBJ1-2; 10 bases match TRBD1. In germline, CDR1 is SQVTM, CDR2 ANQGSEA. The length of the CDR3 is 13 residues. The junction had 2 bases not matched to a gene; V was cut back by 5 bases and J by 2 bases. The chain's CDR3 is CSVSDRGNYGYTF. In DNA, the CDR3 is TGCAGCGTTTCGGACAGGGGGAACTATGGCTACACCTTC.

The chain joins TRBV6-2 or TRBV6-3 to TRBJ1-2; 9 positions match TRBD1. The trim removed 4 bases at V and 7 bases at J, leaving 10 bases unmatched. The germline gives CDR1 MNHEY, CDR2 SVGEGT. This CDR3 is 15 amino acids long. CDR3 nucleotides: TGTGCCAGCAGTTTTCTACAGGGGGCACGTGTTGGCTACACCTTC. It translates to CASSFLQGARVGYTF.

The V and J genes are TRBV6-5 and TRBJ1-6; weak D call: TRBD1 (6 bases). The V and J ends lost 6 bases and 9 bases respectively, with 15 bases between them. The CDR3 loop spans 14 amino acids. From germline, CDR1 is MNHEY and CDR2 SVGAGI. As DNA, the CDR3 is TGTGCCAGCAGCCCCCCAGGGGAGGGTTCACCCCTCCACTTT. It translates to CASSPPGEGSPLHF.

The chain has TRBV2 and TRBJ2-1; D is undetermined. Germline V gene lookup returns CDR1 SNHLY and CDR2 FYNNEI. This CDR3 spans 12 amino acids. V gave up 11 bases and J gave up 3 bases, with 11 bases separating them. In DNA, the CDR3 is TGTGCCGTAGGAGAGAACTACAATGAGCAGTTCTTC. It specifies CAVGENYNEQFF. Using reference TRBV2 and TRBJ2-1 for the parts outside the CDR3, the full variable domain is EPEVTQTPSHQVTQMGQEVILRCVPISNHLYFYWYRQILGQKVEFLVSFYNNEISEKSEIFDDQFSVERPDGSNFTLKIRSTKLEDSAMYFCAVGENYNEQFFGPGTRLTVL.

This chain's CDR3 is CASSDRGSSYNSPLHF. Written as DNA, the CDR3 is TGTGCCAGCTCAGACAGGGGTAGCTCCTATAATTCACCCCTCCACTTT. The J gene is TRBJ1-6, the V gene TRBV18, with 8 bases aligning to TRBD1. The germline V gene encodes CDR1 KGHSH and CDR2 LQKENI. Trimming cost V 5 bases and J 0 bases; bases outside gene matches: 3. The CDR3 contains 16 residues.

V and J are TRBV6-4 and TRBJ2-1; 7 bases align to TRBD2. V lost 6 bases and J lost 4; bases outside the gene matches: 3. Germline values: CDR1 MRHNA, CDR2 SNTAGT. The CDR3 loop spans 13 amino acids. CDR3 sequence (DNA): TGTGCCAGCAGCCCGGGACTATACAATGAGCAGTTCTTC. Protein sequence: CASSPGLYNEQFF.

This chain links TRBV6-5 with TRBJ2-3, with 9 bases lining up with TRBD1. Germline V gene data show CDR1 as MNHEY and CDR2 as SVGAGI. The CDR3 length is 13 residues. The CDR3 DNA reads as TGTGTCGCAACAGGGGGCGTCACAGATACGCAGTATTTT. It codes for CVATGGVTDTQYF.

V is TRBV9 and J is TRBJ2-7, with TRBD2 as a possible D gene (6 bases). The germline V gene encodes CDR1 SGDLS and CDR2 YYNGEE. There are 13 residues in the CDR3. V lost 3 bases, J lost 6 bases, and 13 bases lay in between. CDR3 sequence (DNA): TGTGCCAGCAGCGCGGGACTCCAGGCCGAGCAGTACTTC. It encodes CASSAGLQAEQYF.

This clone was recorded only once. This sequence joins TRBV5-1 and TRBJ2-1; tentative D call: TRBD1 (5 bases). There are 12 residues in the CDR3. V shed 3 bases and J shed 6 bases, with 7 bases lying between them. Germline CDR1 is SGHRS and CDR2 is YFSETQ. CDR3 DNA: TGCGCCAGCAGCTCAGACAGCAATGAGCAGTTCTTC. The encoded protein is CASSSDSNEQFF.

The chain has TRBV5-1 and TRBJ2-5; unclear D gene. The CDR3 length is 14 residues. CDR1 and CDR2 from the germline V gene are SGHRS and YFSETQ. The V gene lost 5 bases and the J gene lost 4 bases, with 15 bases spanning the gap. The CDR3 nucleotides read TGCGCCAGCAGTCCATTCGACACCGGAGAGACCCAGTACTTC. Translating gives CASSPFDTGETQYF. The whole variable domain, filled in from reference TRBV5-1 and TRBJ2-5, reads KAGVTQTPRYLIKTRGQQVTLSCSPISGHRSVSWYQQTPGQGLQFLFEYFSETQRNKGNFPGRFSGRQFSNSRSEMNVSTLELGDSALYLCASSPFDTGETQYFGPGTRLLVL.

For the CDR3, the DNA is TGTGCCAGTAGACCTGACGTAGCTAATCAGCCCCAGCATTTT. It translates to CASRPDVANQPQHF. This chain uses TRBV19 with TRBJ1-5; D unclear. CDR3 length: 14 amino acids. CDR1 is LNHDA and CDR2 is SQIVND in the germline V gene (reference sequence). Trimming took off 6 bases at V and 4 bases at J, with 13 bases between the two ends.

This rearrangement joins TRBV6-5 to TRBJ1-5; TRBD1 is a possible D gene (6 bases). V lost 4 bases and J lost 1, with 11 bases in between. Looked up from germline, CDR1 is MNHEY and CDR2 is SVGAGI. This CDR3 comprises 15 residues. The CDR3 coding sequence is TGTGCCAGCAGTTGGACAGCTCCGAGCAATCAGCCCCAGCATTTT. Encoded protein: CASSWTAPSNQPQHF.

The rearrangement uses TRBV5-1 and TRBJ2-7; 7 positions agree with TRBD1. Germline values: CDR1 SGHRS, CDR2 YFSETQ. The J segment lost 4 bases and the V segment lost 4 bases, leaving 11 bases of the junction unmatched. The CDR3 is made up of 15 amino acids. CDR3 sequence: CASSPDGTAVYEQYF. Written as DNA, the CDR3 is TGCGCCAGCAGCCCCGACGGGACAGCAGTTTACGAGCAGTACTTC. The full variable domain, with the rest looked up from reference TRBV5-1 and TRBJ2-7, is KAGVTQTPRYLIKTRGQQVTLSCSPISGHRSVSWYQQTPGQGLQFLFEYFSETQRNKGNFPGRFSGRQFSNSRSEMNVSTLELGDSALYLCASSPDGTAVYEQYFGPGTRLTVT.

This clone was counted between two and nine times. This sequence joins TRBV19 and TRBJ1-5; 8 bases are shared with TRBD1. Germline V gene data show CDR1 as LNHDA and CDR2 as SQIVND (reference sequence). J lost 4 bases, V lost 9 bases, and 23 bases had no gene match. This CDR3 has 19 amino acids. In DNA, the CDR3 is TGTGCCAGCCCCAACTCACAGGAGAGACAGGGGCTAGCAAATCAGCCCCAGCATTTT. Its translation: CASPNSQERQGLANQPQHF.

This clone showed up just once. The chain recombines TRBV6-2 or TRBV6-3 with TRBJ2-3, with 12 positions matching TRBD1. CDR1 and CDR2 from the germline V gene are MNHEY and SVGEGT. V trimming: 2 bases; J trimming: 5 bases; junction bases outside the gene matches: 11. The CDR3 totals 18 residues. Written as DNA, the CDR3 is TGTGCCAGCAGTTACCCCAACGGGGACAGGGGGCGGGTAGATACGCAGTATTTT. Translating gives CASSYPNGDRGRVDTQYF.

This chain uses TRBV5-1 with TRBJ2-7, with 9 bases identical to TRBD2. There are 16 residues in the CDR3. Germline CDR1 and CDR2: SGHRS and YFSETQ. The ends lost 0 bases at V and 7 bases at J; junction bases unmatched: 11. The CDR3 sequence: CASSLAPLAGPYEQYF. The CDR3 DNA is TGCGCCAGCAGCTTGGCCCCGCTAGCGGGACCGTATGAGCAGTACTTC. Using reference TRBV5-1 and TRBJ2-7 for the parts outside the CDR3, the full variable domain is KAGVTQTPRYLIKTRGQQVTLSCSPISGHRSVSWYQQTPGQGLQFLFEYFSETQRNKGNFPGRFSGRQFSNSRSEMNVSTLELGDSALYLCASSLAPLAGPYEQYFGPGTRLTVT.

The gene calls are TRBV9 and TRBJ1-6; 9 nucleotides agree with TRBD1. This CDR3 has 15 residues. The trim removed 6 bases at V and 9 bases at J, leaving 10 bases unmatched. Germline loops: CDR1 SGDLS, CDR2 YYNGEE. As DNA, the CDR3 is TGTGCCAGCAACTCACAGACAGGGGGAGGTTCACCCCTCCACTTT. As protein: CASNSQTGGGSPLHF.

The CDR3 nucleotides are TGTGCCATCAGCCGGACAGGATCTAACTATGGCTACACCTTC. This translates into CAISRTGSNYGYTF. The rearrangement joins TRBV10-3 to TRBJ1-2, with 7 bases matching TRBD1. CDR1 and CDR2 from the germline V gene are ENHRY and SYGVKD. The CDR3 has 14 amino acids. The junction had 4 bases not matched to a gene; V was cut back by 6 bases and J by 0 bases.

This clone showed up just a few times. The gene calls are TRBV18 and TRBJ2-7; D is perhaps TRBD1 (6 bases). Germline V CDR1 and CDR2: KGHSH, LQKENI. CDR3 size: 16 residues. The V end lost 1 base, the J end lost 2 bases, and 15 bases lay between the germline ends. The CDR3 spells CASSPRSQGVAYEQYF. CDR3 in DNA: TGTGCCAGCTCACCACGGTCACAGGGAGTCGCCTACGAGCAGTACTTC. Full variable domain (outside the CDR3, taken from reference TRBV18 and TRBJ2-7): NAGVMQNPRHLVRRRGQEARLRCSPMKGHSHVYWYRQLPEEGLKFMVYLQKENIIDESGMPKERFSAEFPKEGPSILRIQQVVRGDSAAYFCASSPRSQGVAYEQYFGPGTRLTVT.

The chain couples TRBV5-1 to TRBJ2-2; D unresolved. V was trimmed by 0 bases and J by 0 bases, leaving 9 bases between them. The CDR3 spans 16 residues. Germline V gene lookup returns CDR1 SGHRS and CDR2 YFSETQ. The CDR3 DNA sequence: TGCGCCAGCAGCTTGGGCAGGCAAGCGAACACCGGGGAGCTGTTTTTT. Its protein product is CASSLGRQANTGELFF.

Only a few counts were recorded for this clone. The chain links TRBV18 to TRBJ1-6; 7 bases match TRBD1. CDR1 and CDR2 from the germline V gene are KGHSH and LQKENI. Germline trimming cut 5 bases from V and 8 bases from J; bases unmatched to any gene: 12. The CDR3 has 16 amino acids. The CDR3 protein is CASSAIRTGADSPLHF. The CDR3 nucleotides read TGTGCCAGCTCAGCTATTCGAACAGGGGCGGATTCACCCCTCCACTTT.

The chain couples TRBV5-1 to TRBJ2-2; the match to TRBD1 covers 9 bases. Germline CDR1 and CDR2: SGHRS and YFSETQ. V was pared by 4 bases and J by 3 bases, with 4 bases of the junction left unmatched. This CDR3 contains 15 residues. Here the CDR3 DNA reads TGCGCCAGCAGCAGCGACAGGGGGGACACCGGGGAGCTGTTTTTT. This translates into CASSSDRGDTGELFF.

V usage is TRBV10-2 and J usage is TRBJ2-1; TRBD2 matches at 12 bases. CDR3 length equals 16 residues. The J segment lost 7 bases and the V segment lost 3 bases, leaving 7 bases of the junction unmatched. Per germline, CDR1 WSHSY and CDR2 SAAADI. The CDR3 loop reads CASSDTLAGGGNEQFF. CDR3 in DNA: TGCGCCAGCAGTGACACCCTAGCGGGGGGGGGTAATGAGCAGTTCTTC.

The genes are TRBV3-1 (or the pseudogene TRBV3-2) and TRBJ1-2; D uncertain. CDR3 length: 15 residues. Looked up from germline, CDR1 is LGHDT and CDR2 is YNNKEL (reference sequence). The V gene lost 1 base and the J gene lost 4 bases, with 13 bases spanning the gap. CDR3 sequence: CASSQGKGALYGYTF. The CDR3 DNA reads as TGTGCCAGCAGCCAAGGGAAAGGAGCCCTCTATGGCTACACCTTC.

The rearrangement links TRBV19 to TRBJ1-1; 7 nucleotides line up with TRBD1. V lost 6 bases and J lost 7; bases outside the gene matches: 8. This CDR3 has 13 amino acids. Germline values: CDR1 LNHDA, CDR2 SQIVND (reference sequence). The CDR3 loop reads CASSPRNRGEAFF. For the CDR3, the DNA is TGTGCCAGTAGCCCCAGAAACAGGGGTGAAGCTTTCTTT.

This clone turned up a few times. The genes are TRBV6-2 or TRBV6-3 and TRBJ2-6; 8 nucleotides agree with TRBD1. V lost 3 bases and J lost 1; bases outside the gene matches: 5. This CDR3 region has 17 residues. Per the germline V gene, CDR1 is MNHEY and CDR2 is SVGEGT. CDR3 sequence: CASSYMTGESGANVLTF. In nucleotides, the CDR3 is TGTGCCAGCAGTTATATGACAGGGGAATCTGGGGCCAACGTCCTGACTTTC.

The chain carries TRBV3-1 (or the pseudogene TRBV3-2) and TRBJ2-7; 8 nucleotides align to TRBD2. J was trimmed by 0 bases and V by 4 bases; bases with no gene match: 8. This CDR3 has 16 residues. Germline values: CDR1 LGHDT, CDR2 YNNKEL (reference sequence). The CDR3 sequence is CASSLWTLAGSYEQYF. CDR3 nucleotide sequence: TGTGCCAGCAGCCTTTGGACTCTAGCGGGCTCCTACGAGCAGTACTTC.